The clone carrying this T cell receptor (beta chain) was seen once. In the source study's methods: Amplification of reference gene primers provided the estimated nucleated cell counts. Data came from immunoSEQ multiplex PCR; TCRdb stores just in-frame clones and leaves some out. Clone size and V and J calls were adopted from that table, with D and trimming inferred from the DNA. The data contain 250,000 to 300,000 clones, about nine tenths of them seen just once; the ten biggest clones take up 5.5% to 8%. This record belongs to a study of blood T cell repertoires in COVID-19. Study summary: PBMCs, B-cell-depleted T cells, or T cells were the source of the cDNA or gDNA that made up the material.

V lost 0 bases to trimming and J lost 5 bases, with 12 bases between them. Germline V gives CDR1 SGHRS, CDR2 YFSETQ. This CDR3 region has 14 residues. The sequence was collected from a woman aged 25-40 years who had recovered from COVID-19. The rearrangement uses TRBV5-1 and TRBJ2-7; possibly TRBD1 for D (5 bases). Material for sequencing was peripheral blood. The CDR3, as DNA: TGCGCCAGCAGCTTGGGCGCAGGGTGGAACGAGCAGTACTTC. This codes for CASSLGAGWNEQYF.